The rows below give T cell receptor beta chains drawn from one sample of a study of shared clonotypes between healthy human individuals. Sequenced by immunoSEQ multiplex PCR; TCRdb stores in-frame clones only, minus some. The sample carries some 500,000 clones, roughly 95% recorded once. The sequencing sample was made of naive CD4+ T cells sorted from blood. The receptors originated from a woman aged 25 to 39 in good health. The CDR3 runs from the conserved cysteine through the conserved F or W. D genes are given only for firm matches. The size entry is marked missing in some rows and otherwise reads once, few, many or a size class.

>TRBJ2-3|16|-|TRBD2|TRBV7-2
CASSLAPTSGAPRGYF
TGTGCCAGCAGCTTAGCGCCGACTAGCGGGGCCCCCCGTGGTTATTTT
>TRBJ1-5|15|-|TRBD1|TRBV28
CASSLPGTGNQPQHF
TGTGCCAGCAGTTTACCCGGGACAGGGAATCAGCCCCAGCATTTT
>TRBJ2-1|14|-|-|TRBV28
CASSGTGDYNEQFF
TGTGCCAGCAGTGGAACGGGAGACTACAATGAGCAGTTCTTC
>TRBJ2-1|15|-|-|TRBV6-1
CASSEQGPTYNEQFF
TGTGCCAGCAGTGAACAGGGACCGACTTACAATGAGCAGTTCTTC
>TRBJ2-2|13|-|-|TRBV29-1
CSVSSVNTGELFF
TGCAGCGTTTCTAGCGTAAACACCGGGGAGCTGTTTTTT
>TRBJ1-1|14|-|-|TRBV19
CASSIRTGGTEAFF
TGTGCCAGTAGTATAAGAACCGGGGGCACTGAAGCTTTCTTT
>TRBJ1-1|11|few|-|TRBV29-1
CSVEGAAEAFF
TGCAGCGTTGAAGGGGCGGCTGAAGCTTTCTTT
>TRBJ2-7|14|-|-|TRBV28
CASSQTGTNYEQYF
TGTGCCAGCAGTCAGACCGGTACGAATTACGAGCAGTACTTC
>TRBJ2-1|15|once|-|TRBV5-1
CASSLTSGVRNEQFF
TGCGCCAGCAGCCTGACCTCCGGGGTTAGGAATGAGCAGTTCTTC
>TRBJ2-5|14|-|-|TRBV6-1
CASSEGQGPRPEYF
TGTGCCAGCAGTGAAGGGCAGGGGCCCCGTCCGGAGTACTTC
>TRBJ1-1|13|-|-|TRBV18
CASSPGENTEAFF
TGTGCCAGCTCACCGGGAGAGAACACTGAAGCTTTCTTT